The rows below give T cell receptor beta chains drawn from one sample of a study of post-analysis software for immune sequencing data. TCRdb re-analysed the PCR reads in MiXCR, keeping a single row per CDR3 protein. Among 450,000 to 700,000 distinct CDR3 sequences listed, around 47% were seen once. Input material: blood. These receptors all come from a girl under 18 with multiple sclerosis. The CDR3 runs from the conserved cysteine through the conserved F or W. A D gene is named only where the DNA matches it firmly. Size tells how often a clone was seen (once, few, many) or the class of an expanded clone, and some rows leave it out.

CDR3 protein	CDR3 DNA	J gene	D gene	V gene	clone size
CASTRTSGTGYNEQFF	TGCGCCAGCACCCGGACTAGCGGGACGGGCTACAATGAGCAGTTCTTC	TRBJ2-1	TRBD2	TRBV5-1	-
CASSPGTSGGSSYEQYF	TGTGCCAGCAGCCCAGGGACTAGCGGGGGGAGCTCCTACGAGCAGTACTTC	TRBJ2-7	TRBD2	TRBV11-2	-
CASRRLAGSADTQYF	TGTGCCAGCAGACGACTAGCGGGTAGCGCAGATACGCAGTATTTT	TRBJ2-3	TRBD2	TRBV12-3/TRBV12-4	-
CASSSVQGEQYF	TGTGCCAGCAGTTCCGTACAGGGCGAGCAGTACTTC	TRBJ2-7	-	TRBV12-3/TRBV12-4	many
CASSLVRTTQRTDTQYF	TGTGCCAGCAGCTTAGTAAGGACAACACAGCGCACAGATACGCAGTATTTT	TRBJ2-3	-	TRBV7-8	few
CASSSGQTAGNQPQHF	TGTGCCAGCAGCTCCGGACAGACTGCCGGTAATCAGCCCCAGCATTTT	TRBJ1-5	-	TRBV13	-
CSARLPGANVLTF	TGCAGTGCTAGGCTTCCTGGGGCCAACGTCCTGACTTTC	TRBJ2-6	-	TRBV20-1	-
CASSSGTAREADTQYF	TGCGCCAGTAGTTCCGGGACGGCGAGGGAGGCAGATACGCAGTATTTT	TRBJ2-3	-	TRBV4-1	-
CASSYRDESYGYTF	TGTGCCAGCAGCTACAGGGATGAGAGCTATGGCTACACCTTC	TRBJ1-2	-	TRBV7-8	-
CSAVPSGLTLTQYF	TGCAGCGCAGTTCCTAGCGGGCTTACTCTTACGCAGTATTTT	TRBJ2-3	TRBD2	TRBV29-1	few
CSIPDQETQYF	TGCAGCATCCCAGACCAAGAGACCCAGTACTTC	TRBJ2-5	-	TRBV29-1	-
CANRSGTEAQYF	TGTGCCAACAGATCCGGGACGGAGGCTCAGTACTTC	TRBJ2-7	-	TRBV12-3/TRBV12-4	-
CASSLEASGWYEQYF	TGTGCCAGCAGCTTAGAGGCTAGCGGGTGGTACGAGCAGTACTTC	TRBJ2-7	TRBD2	TRBV7-8	-
CASSYDFSGSDTQYF	TGTGCCAGCAGTTACGATTTTAGCGGGAGTGATACGCAGTATTTT	TRBJ2-3	TRBD2	TRBV6-5	-
CASSLARASGMSEQYF	TGTGCCAGCAGCTTAGCGCGGGCTAGCGGGATGAGCGAGCAGTACTTC	TRBJ2-7	TRBD2	TRBV7-9	few
CASSLGPAGLYNEQFF	TGTGCCAGCAGCTTAGGGCCAGCGGGGCTATACAATGAGCAGTTCTTC	TRBJ2-1	TRBD2	TRBV7-2	-
CSASAAGGITDTQYF	TGCAGTGCTAGCGCGGCGGGTGGAATCACAGATACGCAGTATTTT	TRBJ2-3	-	TRBV20-1	-
CASTSQGDQPQHF	TGTGCCAGCACCTCACAGGGGGATCAGCCCCAGCATTTT	TRBJ1-5	TRBD1	TRBV12-3/TRBV12-4	once
CASSLISGEQYF	TGTGCCAGCAGTTTGATCTCTGGCGAGCAGTACTTC	TRBJ2-7	-	TRBV27	-
CASSLRPAGVMEQYF	TGTGCCAGCAGTTTAAGGCCCGCGGGAGTTATGGAGCAGTACTTC	TRBJ2-7	TRBD2	TRBV27	-
CASSYEQGYEAFF	TGTGCCAGCAGTTATGAACAGGGGTACGAAGCTTTCTTT	TRBJ1-1	TRBD1	TRBV6-5	-
CASSQDPFSYEQYF	TGTGCCAGCAGCCAAGACCCCTTCTCCTACGAGCAGTACTTC	TRBJ2-7	-	TRBV3-1	once
CASSLDVNEQFF	TGTGCCAGCAGCTTGGACGTTAATGAGCAGTTCTTC	TRBJ2-1	-	TRBV5-6	-
CASSGTSGSFVYQETQYF	TGTGCCAGCAGTGGGACTAGCGGGAGTTTTGTGTACCAAGAGACCCAGTACTTC	TRBJ2-5	TRBD2	TRBV6-1	-
CASTPGSRTDTQYF	TGCGCCAGCACTCCTGGGTCCCGCACAGATACGCAGTATTTT	TRBJ2-3	-	TRBV5-1	few
CASSLDRGSYNEQFF	TGTGCCAGCAGCTTGGACAGGGGCTCCTACAATGAGCAGTTCTTC	TRBJ2-1	TRBD1	TRBV12-3/TRBV12-4	many
CASSQETNQETQYF	TGCGCCAGCAGCCAAGAAACGAACCAAGAGACCCAGTACTTC	TRBJ2-5	-	TRBV4-1	-
CASSLRAETQYF	TGTGCCAGCAGTTTACGGGCGGAGACCCAGTACTTC	TRBJ2-5	-	TRBV12-3/TRBV12-4	-
CASSYSGQAAEAFF	TGTGCCAGCAGTTACTCGGGCCAGGCAGCTGAAGCTTTCTTT	TRBJ1-1	-	TRBV6-5	few
CASFGTGSYEQYF	TGTGCCAGCTTTGGGACAGGGTCCTACGAGCAGTACTTC	TRBJ2-7	TRBD1	TRBV7-9	few
CAWSVLGQGSQPQHF	TGTGCCTGGAGTGTACTAGGACAGGGATCCCAGCCCCAGCATTTT	TRBJ1-5	TRBD1	TRBV30	-
CASSVQGTSYEQYF	TGTGCCAGCAGCGTACAGGGAACCTCCTACGAGCAGTACTTC	TRBJ2-7	-	TRBV7-8	-
CATSGAGSSSLQETQYF	TGTGCCACCAGTGGGGCCGGGTCTTCATCCCTACAAGAGACCCAGTACTTC	TRBJ2-5	-	TRBV24-1	-
CASSDTSGADTQYF	TGTGCCAGCAGTGATACGTCCGGGGCAGATACGCAGTATTTT	TRBJ2-3	-	TRBV2	-
CATSEMRVSNQPQHF	TGTGCCACATCCGAGATGAGGGTTTCCAATCAGCCCCAGCATTTT	TRBJ1-5	-	TRBV7-8	-
CASSVGLNEQFF	TGCGCCAGCAGCGTTGGCCTGAATGAGCAGTTCTTC	TRBJ2-1	-	TRBV5-1	-
CASSLRGVKETQYF	TGTGCCAGCAGCTTGAGAGGGGTAAAAGAGACCCAGTACTTC	TRBJ2-5	-	TRBV7-2	-
CASSFGANEQYF	TGTGCCAGCAGTTTTGGTGCGAATGAGCAGTACTTC	TRBJ2-7	-	TRBV12-3/TRBV12-4	-
CASSEVGNYGYTF	TGTGCCAGCAGTGAAGTCGGGAACTATGGCTACACCTTC	TRBJ1-2	-	TRBV6-1	-
CASSFLAGAGSYEQYF	TGCGCCAGCAGCTTTCTAGCGGGAGCGGGCTCCTACGAGCAGTACTTC	TRBJ2-7	TRBD2	TRBV5-1	few
CRGTGGHSEAFF	TGCAGGGGGACAGGCGGACACTCTGAAGCTTTCTTT	TRBJ1-1	TRBD1	TRBV20-1	few
CATSRKWAGGQNEQYF	TGTGCCACCAGCAGAAAATGGGCGGGGGGGCAGAACGAGCAGTACTTC	TRBJ2-7	TRBD2	TRBV15	few
CASRDNPSTDTQYF	TGCGCCAGCAGAGACAACCCGAGCACAGATACGCAGTATTTT	TRBJ2-3	-	TRBV5-1	-
CASSLDRGPRGQFF	TGTGCCAGCAGCTTAGACAGGGGCCCCCGGGGGCAGTTCTTC	TRBJ2-1	TRBD1	TRBV7-9	-
CASSLGALAEQYF	TGCGCCAGCAGCTTGGGGGCCCTCGCCGAGCAGTACTTC	TRBJ2-7	-	TRBV5-1	-
CASSLGTSNEQYF	TGTGCCAGCAGCTTAGGGACTAGTAACGAGCAGTACTTC	TRBJ2-7	-	TRBV13	-
CASSTDRADTQYF	TGTGCCAGCAGCACCGACAGGGCAGATACGCAGTATTTT	TRBJ2-3	TRBD1	TRBV5-1	-
CASSIRQGGPYEQYF	TGTGCCAGCAGTATCAGACAGGGGGGACCCTACGAGCAGTACTTC	TRBJ2-7	TRBD1	TRBV12-3/TRBV12-4	-
CASSQDKSSSYEQYF	TGTGCCAGCAGCCAAGATAAGAGTTCAAGTTACGAGCAGTACTTC	TRBJ2-7	-	TRBV4-2	few